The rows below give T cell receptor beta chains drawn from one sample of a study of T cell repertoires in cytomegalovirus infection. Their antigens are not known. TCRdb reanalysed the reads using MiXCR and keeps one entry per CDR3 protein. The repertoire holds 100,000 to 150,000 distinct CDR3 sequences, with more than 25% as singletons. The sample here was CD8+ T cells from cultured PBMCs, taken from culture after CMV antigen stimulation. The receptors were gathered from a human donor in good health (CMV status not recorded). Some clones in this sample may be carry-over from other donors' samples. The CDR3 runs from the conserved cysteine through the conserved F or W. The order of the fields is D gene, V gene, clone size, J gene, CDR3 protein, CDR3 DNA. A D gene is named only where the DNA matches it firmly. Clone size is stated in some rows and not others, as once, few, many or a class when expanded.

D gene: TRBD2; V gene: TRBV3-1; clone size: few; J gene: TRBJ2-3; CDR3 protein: CASSQGSASGGSDTQYF; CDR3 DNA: TGTGCCAGCAGCCAAGGATCCGCTAGCGGGGGTTCAGATACGCAGTATTTT
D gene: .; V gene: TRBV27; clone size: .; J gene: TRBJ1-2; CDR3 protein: CASKEDSAFNYGYTF; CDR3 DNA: TGTGCCAGCAAGGAGGACAGCGCCTTTAACTATGGCTACACCTTC
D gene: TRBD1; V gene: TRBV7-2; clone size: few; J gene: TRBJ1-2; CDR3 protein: CASSSQSGQGYYGYTF; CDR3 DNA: TGTGCCAGCAGCTCCCAATCAGGACAGGGATACTATGGCTACACCTTC
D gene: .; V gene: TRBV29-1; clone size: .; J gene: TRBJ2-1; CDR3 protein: CSVEGDINYNEQFF; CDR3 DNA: TGCAGCGTTGAAGGGGACATAAACTACAATGAGCAGTTCTTC
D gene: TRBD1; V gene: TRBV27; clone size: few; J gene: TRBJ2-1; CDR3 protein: CASGHRGTYNEQFF; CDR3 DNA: TGTGCCAGCGGCCACAGGGGGACCTACAATGAGCAGTTCTTC
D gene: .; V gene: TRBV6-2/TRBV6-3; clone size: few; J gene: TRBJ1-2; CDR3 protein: CASSYSVWDPYGYTF; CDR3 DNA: TGTGCCAGCAGTTACTCGGTTTGGGATCCCTATGGCTACACCTTC
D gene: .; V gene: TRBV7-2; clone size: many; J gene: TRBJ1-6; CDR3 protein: CASSLGGSSVNSPLHF; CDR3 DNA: TGTGCCAGCAGCTTAGGAGGATCTAGTGTCAATTCACCCCTCCACTTT
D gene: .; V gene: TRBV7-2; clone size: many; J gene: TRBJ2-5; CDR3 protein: CASSLDGLQGRETQYF; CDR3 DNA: TGTGCCAGCAGCTTAGACGGTCTGCAGGGGAGGGAGACCCAGTACTTC
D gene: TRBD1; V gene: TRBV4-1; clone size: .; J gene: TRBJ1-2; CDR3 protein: CASSQGRGTYGYTF; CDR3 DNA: TGCGCCAGCAGCCAAGGCAGGGGGACCTATGGCTACACCTTC
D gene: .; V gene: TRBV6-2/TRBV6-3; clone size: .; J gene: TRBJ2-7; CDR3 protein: CASSYSNLGLSSYEQYF; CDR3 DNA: TGTGCCAGCAGTTACTCGAATCTGGGACTCAGCTCCTACGAGCAGTACTTC
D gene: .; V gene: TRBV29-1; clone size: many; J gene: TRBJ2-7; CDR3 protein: CSVQVIGIYEQYF; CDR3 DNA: TGCAGCGTTCAGGTAATTGGCATCTACGAGCAGTACTTC
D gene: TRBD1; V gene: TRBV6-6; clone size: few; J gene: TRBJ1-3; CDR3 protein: CASSYTSGTGGNTIYF; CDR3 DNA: TGTGCCAGCAGTTACACGTCCGGGACAGGGGGAAACACCATATATTTT
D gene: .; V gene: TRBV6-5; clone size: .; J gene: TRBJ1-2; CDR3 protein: CASSYSRYSNYGYTF; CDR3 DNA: TGTGCCAGCAGTTACTCTCGGTACTCTAACTATGGCTACACCTTC